These T cell receptor beta chains were read from a single sample in a study of T cell changes during pregnancy in multiple sclerosis. Measured with immunoSEQ multiplex PCR; TCRdb has only the in-frame clones, and not every one. Found here are some 70,000 clones, 92% of them singletons; the top ten hold more than 1.1%. Sequenced material: peripheral blood, taken in the second trimester of pregnancy. All receptors come from a female donor in good health, enrolled as a control in a pregnancy study. Both conserved end residues are part of each CDR3. A D gene is named only where the DNA matches it firmly. Size is omitted from some rows. Given values are once, few, many or a class for expanded clones.

d_call j_call clone_size v_call cdr3_nt cdr3_aa
NA TRBJ1-5 once TRBV2 TGTGCCAGCTCCACAGGGCTTATGAGTCAGCCCCAGCATTTT CASSTGLMSQPQHF
NA TRBJ1-5 NA TRBV4-2 TGTGCCAGCAGCCAAGATGCGGTTCGTAGCAATCAGCCCCAGCATTTT CASSQDAVRSNQPQHF
TRBD1 TRBJ1-2 NA TRBV19 TGTGCCAGTAGGGACCCCCCAAAGGGACAGGGGGCTGTTGGCTACACCTTC CASRDPPKGQGAVGYTF
NA TRBJ2-3 NA TRBV19 TGTGCCAGTAGTATAGATCAGTCGGGTAGGGGTACAGATACGCAGTATTTT CASSIDQSGRGTDTQYF
TRBD2 TRBJ2-5 NA TRBV6-4 TGTGCCAGCAGTCGACTAGCGGGGGCCCAAGAGACCCAGTACTTC CASSRLAGAQETQYF
NA TRBJ2-2 NA TRBV6-4 TGTGCCAGCAGTGGAGCGGGGAACACCGGGGAGCTGTTTTTT CASSGAGNTGELFF
NA TRBJ2-3 NA TRBV10-1 TGCGCCACTTCGACAGAGGGCACAGATACGCAGTATTTT CATSTEGTDTQYF
TRBD2 TRBJ2-1 NA TRBV5-4 TGTGCCAGCAGCTTGGATCTAGCGGGAGGGACTGAGCAGTTCTTC CASSLDLAGGTEQFF
NA TRBJ1-4 NA TRBV2 TGTGCCAGCACCCCGGTCGAGGGGGTGGCTAATGAAAAACTGTTTTTT CASTPVEGVANEKLFF
NA TRBJ1-3 NA TRBV19 TGTGCCAGTACCCCATCCGGGGTTCACACCATATATTTT CASTPSGVHTIYF
TRBD2 TRBJ2-1 NA TRBV5-1 TGCGCCAGCAGCTTGCGTCCCACCGGGACTAGCGGGGACAATGAGCAGTTCTTC CASSLRPTGTSGDNEQFF
NA TRBJ2-7 NA TRBV7-2 TGTGCCAGCAGCTTAGTGCCAGCGGGCTTCTCCTACGAGCAGTACTTC CASSLVPAGFSYEQYF
TRBD1 TRBJ2-6 NA TRBV19 TGTGCCAGTATCAAATTGGGGACAGGAAGCCCTGGGGCCAACGTCCTGACTTTC CASIKLGTGSPGANVLTF
NA TRBJ2-1 NA TRBV4-1 TGCGCCAGCAGCCAAGGAAGGGGTACTTGGGCCTACAATGAGCAGTTCTTC CASSQGRGTWAYNEQFF
NA TRBJ2-2 once TRBV9 TGTGCCAGCAGCGACTACCGGGGTGCGAACACCGGGGAGCTGTTTTTT CASSDYRGANTGELFF
TRBD1 TRBJ2-5 NA TRBV12-5 TGTGCTAGTGGTTTGCCTCCGACAGGGAAAGAGACCCAGTACTTC CASGLPPTGKETQYF
NA TRBJ1-5 NA TRBV29-1 TGCAGCGTTATGTGGGCGCCGGATCAGCCCCAGCATTTT CSVMWAPDQPQHF
NA TRBJ2-3 NA TRBV2 TGTGCCAGCAGTGATCACACAGATACGCAGTATTTT CASSDHTDTQYF
TRBD1 TRBJ1-4 NA TRBV2 TGTGCCAGCAGCCCCTCGGGACAGCTCTTTAATGAAAAACTGTTTTTT CASSPSGQLFNEKLFF
TRBD1 TRBJ2-3 NA TRBV27 TGTGCCAGCAACCAGGGGGCAAACACAGATACGCAGTATTTT CASNQGANTDTQYF
NA TRBJ1-2 NA TRBV5-4 TGTGCCAGCAGCTTGTACAAAAGGGGTGGCTATGGCTACACCTTC CASSLYKRGGYGYTF
NA TRBJ1-1 NA TRBV13 TGTGCCAGCAGCCCCAGGGTCCTCCGGGACACTGAAGCTTTCTTT CASSPRVLRDTEAFF
TRBD1 TRBJ2-7 NA TRBV4-2 TGTGCCAGCAGCCACCTGACAGGGGGGTACGAGCAGTACTTC CASSHLTGGYEQYF
TRBD2 TRBJ2-2 NA TRBV7-9 TGTGCCAGCAGCCCTCGGGGGGAGAACACCGGGGAGCTGTTTTTT CASSPRGENTGELFF
NA TRBJ2-1 NA TRBV7-2 TGTGCCAGCAGCTTACTCTACTCCTACAATGAGCAGTTCTTC CASSLLYSYNEQFF
TRBD2 TRBJ2-1 NA TRBV28 TGTGCCAGCAGCCCTAGCGGGAGTGGCCATGAGCAGTTCTTC CASSPSGSGHEQFF
NA TRBJ2-7 NA TRBV9 TGTGCCAGCAGCTTCGGACAGAACTCCTACGAGCAGTACTTC CASSFGQNSYEQYF
NA TRBJ2-3 NA TRBV29-1 TGCAGCGTCTCCCGGGGAGGTAGCACAGATACGCAGTATTTT CSVSRGGSTDTQYF
TRBD2 TRBJ2-1 NA TRBV28 TGTGCCAGCAGTTTATTCGGGGGGACCTGGGAGCAGTTCTTC CASSLFGGTWEQFF
TRBD2 TRBJ2-7 NA TRBV4-1 TGCGCCAGCAGCCCCAGGGAGTTTAGCGGGACCTACGAGCAGTACTTC CASSPREFSGTYEQYF
NA TRBJ1-1 few TRBV5-4 TGTGCCAGCAGCAGCGGAGGGATGAACACTGAAGCTTTCTTT CASSSGGMNTEAFF
TRBD1 TRBJ1-1 NA TRBV10-3 TGTGCCATCAGTGATAGGGACAGGGGGCATCCTGAAGCTTTCTTT CAISDRDRGHPEAFF
NA TRBJ1-2 NA TRBV9 TGTGCCAGCAGCCCGGACGGGAGAAATACGGGGACCTTC CASSPDGRNTGTF
NA TRBJ1-5 NA TRBV5-1 TGCGCCAGCAGCTTGGGGGGGCATAGCAATCAGCCCCAGCATTTT CASSLGGHSNQPQHF
NA TRBJ1-1 NA TRBV27 TGTGCCACCAGATGGGGAGGCACTGAAGCTTTCTTT CATRWGGTEAFF
TRBD1 TRBJ2-1 NA TRBV7-2 TGTGCCAGCAGCCGAGCGCCGGGACAGGGGGTAGGTGAGCAGTTCTTC CASSRAPGQGVGEQFF
TRBD1 TRBJ1-5 NA TRBV28 TGTGCCAGCAGCCGACTACTACCGGGACAGGGGGCCTCCCGATGGCTGCCCCAGCATTTT CASSRLLPGQGASRWLPQHF
NA TRBJ2-7 NA TRBV14 TGTGCCAGCAGCCAAGATCTGCTAGAGTTCGAGCAGTACTTC CASSQDLLEFEQYF
NA TRBJ1-1 NA TRBV7-8 TGTGCCAGCAGCTTAAACAGGGATACTTTGTACACTGAAGCTTTCTTT CASSLNRDTLYTEAFF
TRBD2 TRBJ2-7 NA TRBV7-9 TGTGCCAGCAGCCCGACTAGCGGACCCTACGAGCAGTACTTC CASSPTSGPYEQYF
NA TRBJ1-6 NA TRBV5-4 TGTGCCAGCAGCCCGCTCCCCGGGACACTAAATTCACCCCTCCACTTT CASSPLPGTLNSPLHF
TRBD2 TRBJ2-7 NA TRBV19 TGTGCCAGTAGTATTGGACTAGCGGGACACGAGCAGTACTTC CASSIGLAGHEQYF
NA TRBJ2-1 NA TRBV27 TGTGCCAGCAGTTTAGGACACTCCTACAATGAGCAGTTCTTC CASSLGHSYNEQFF
NA TRBJ1-3 once TRBV6-1 TGTGCCAGCAGCGTGGAACAGGGATCTGGAAACACCATATATTTT CASSVEQGSGNTIYF